Listed here are 10 T cell receptor beta chains from one sample, sequenced in a study of metastatic and nonmetastatic thyroid tumors. There were no patients who had received any treatment before thyroid surgery. TCRdb re-analyzed the PCR reads using MiXCR. There are roughly 14,000 clones in the sample; about 28% occur only once, and approximately 10% lies in the top ten. The source material was blood. The receptors originated from a female donor with papillary thyroid cancer or a benign thyroid nodule (not recorded which). Some clones in this sample may be carry-over from other donors' samples.

Relative to its sample, this clone is medium-sized. The genes are TRBV7-3 and TRBJ2-7; 7 bases are a match to TRBD2. CDR1 and CDR2 from the germline V gene are SGHTA and FQGTGA. This CDR3 spans 14 amino acids. V lost 5 bases to trimming and J lost 1 base; unmatched junction nucleotides: 5. The CDR3 loop reads CASSMGGGSYEQYF. The DNA for the CDR3 is TGTGCCAGCAGCATGGGCGGGGGTTCCTACGAGCAGTACTTC.

In its sample, this clone was seen many times. V usage is TRBV20-1 and J usage is TRBJ1-5; TRBD1 aligns across 10 bases. Germline V gene lookup returns CDR1 DFQATT and CDR2 SNEGSKA (reference sequence). The junction had 20 bases not matched to a gene; V was cut back by 6 bases and J by 6 bases. This CDR3 has 18 amino acids. CDR3 region: CSAIAPGQGIVRCQPQHF. The DNA of the CDR3 is TGCAGTGCCATTGCTCCGGGACAGGGGATCGTCCGCTGTCAGCCCCAGCATTTT.

This clone was found many times. The chain employs TRBV7-6 and TRBJ2-3; D ambiguous. The CDR3 extends over 16 amino acids. Germline lookup yields CDR1 SGHVS and CDR2 FNYEAQ. Trimming pared 1 base from V and 0 bases from J, leaving 11 bases between. The CDR3, as DNA: TGTGCCAGCAGCTTAGTCGTCCTAGGGAGCACAGATACGCAGTATTTT. It yields the protein CASSLVVLGSTDTQYF.

This clone appeared once. The chain has TRBV7-3 and TRBJ1-1; D is undetermined. Deletions cut 4 bases from V and 5 bases from J, with 11 bases between. Germline CDR1 is SGHTA and CDR2 is FQGTGA. The CDR3 length is 13 residues. In DNA form, the CDR3 reads TGTGCCAGCAGCTCATGGGTAGATACTGAAGCTTTCTTT. It encodes CASSSWVDTEAFF.

The chain employs TRBV4-2 and TRBJ2-7, with TRBD1 matching over 7 bases. Looked up from germline, CDR1 is LGHNA and CDR2 is YNFKEQ. V was clipped by 0 bases and J by 3 bases; unmatched bases: 5. The CDR3 totals 15 residues. CDR3 sequence (DNA): TGTGCCAGCAGCCAAGATCTGGACAGGATCTACGAGCAGTACTTC. This codes for CASSQDLDRIYEQYF.

CDR3 coding DNA: TGTGCCAGCAATGACCCCCGTCGGAGCTACGAGCAGTACTTC. Its protein is CASNDPRRSYEQYF. The chain is built from TRBV6-1 and TRBJ2-7, with D uncertain. In germline, CDR1 is MNHNS, CDR2 SASEGT. V shed 7 bases and J shed 3 bases, with 16 bases lying between them. The CDR3 sequence is 14 residues long.

The sample holds a few counts of this clone. This sequence joins TRBV29-1 and TRBJ2-3; D may match TRBD1 or TRBD2 (5 bases each). V was shortened by 8 bases and J by 4 bases, with 13 bases between the two germline ends. The CDR3 has 12 amino acids. In germline, CDR1 is SQVTM, CDR2 ANQGSEA. The chain's CDR3 is CSIWGSADTQYF. As DNA, the CDR3 is TGCAGCATCTGGGGGAGCGCAGATACGCAGTATTTT.

This clone was seen at least ten times. V and J are TRBV29-1 and TRBJ2-6, with 7 bases lining up with TRBD1. V shed 6 bases and J 3 bases; nucleotides not matched to a gene: 5. Germline-derived CDR1 and CDR2 are SQVTM and ANQGSEA. The CDR3 is made up of 14 amino acids. CDR3 sequence: CSVQQGFGANVLTF. Written as DNA, the CDR3 is TGCAGCGTCCAACAGGGGTTTGGGGCCAACGTCCTGACTTTC. The complete variable domain, with remaining parts taken from reference TRBV29-1 and TRBJ2-6, reads SAVISQKPSRDICQRGTSLTIQCQVDSQVTMMFWYRQQPGQSLTLIATANQGSEATYESGFVIDKFPISRPNLTFSTLTVSNMSPEDSSIYLCSVQQGFGANVLTFGAGSRLTVL.

CDR3 residues: CASSESMDVGYNEQFF. In DNA, the CDR3 is TGCGCCAGCAGCGAGTCAATGGATGTGGGGTACAATGAGCAGTTCTTC. The chain uses TRBV5-1 and TRBJ2-1, with D hard to call. V lost 4 bases to trimming and J lost 4 bases, with 18 bases between them. The CDR3 extends over 16 amino acids. The germline V gene encodes CDR1 SGHRS and CDR2 YFSETQ.

The rearrangement links TRBV19 to TRBJ2-2; possible D gene TRBD2, 6 bases. Germline CDR1 reads LNHDA; CDR2 reads SQIVND (reference sequence). Trimming took 6 bases from V and 14 from J, leaving 25 bases between them. The CDR3 sequence is 15 residues long. The chain's CDR3 is CASRPGTVNTGVLFF. For the CDR3, the DNA is TGTGCCAGTAGACCCGGGACTGTGAACACCGGGGTTCTGTTTTTT.